This is a list of T cell receptor beta chains from one sample in a study of type 1 and type 2 diabetes patients. TCRdb re-derived calls from the multiplex PCR reads in MiXCR, one entry per CDR3 protein. The sample has around 300,000 distinct CDR3 sequences, roughly 50% seen once. The sequencing input was peripheral blood mononuclear cells (PBMCs). The source of these receptors is a man aged 18 to 29 with type 2 diabetes. Both conserved end residues are part of each CDR3. The D gene is left open where the match is weak. Only part of the rows carry a size: once, few, many, or a class if the clone is expanded.

v_call	d_call	j_call	clone_size	cdr3_aa	cdr3_nt
TRBV25-1	TRBD1	TRBJ2-3	-	CASSEGGTGGDTQYF	TGTGCCAGCAGTGAAGGGGGGACAGGAGGGGATACGCAGTATTTT
TRBV6-6	-	TRBJ2-7	once	CASRKGPYEQYF	TGTGCCAGCAGGAAGGGGCCCTACGAGCAGTACTTC
TRBV2	-	TRBJ2-4	-	CASMGLRREAPKNIQYF	TGTGCCAGCATGGGGCTCAGGAGGGAAGCGCCCAAAAACATTCAGTACTTC
TRBV9	-	TRBJ2-7	many	CASSPDGYEQYF	TGTGCCAGCAGCCCGGACGGGTACGAGCAGTACTTC
TRBV19	-	TRBJ2-3	few	CASSMRTQRADTQYF	TGTGCCAGTAGTATGCGAACCCAACGGGCGGATACGCAGTATTTT
TRBV2	TRBD1	TRBJ2-2	-	CASSEQTGAGELFF	TGTGCCAGCAGCGAACAGACAGGGGCCGGGGAGCTGTTTTTT
TRBV24-1	-	TRBJ1-1	-	CATSGGRGANTEAFF	TGTGCCACCAGTGGTGGGAGGGGGGCGAACACTGAAGCTTTCTTT
TRBV20-1	-	TRBJ1-5	few	CSARRRSAGRNQPQHF	TGCAGTGCTAGGCGCCGGTCGGCAGGACGCAATCAGCCCCAGCATTTT
TRBV10-2	TRBD2	TRBJ2-7	-	CASFSGAGEQYF	TGCGCCAGCTTTAGCGGGGCCGGCGAGCAGTACTTC
TRBV20-1	-	TRBJ2-3	few	CSAPQDGAYTQYF	TGCAGTGCCCCCCAGGACGGTGCTTATACGCAGTATTTT
TRBV5-1	-	TRBJ1-5	-	CASSLGSGGQPQHF	TGCGCCAGCAGCTTGGGTTCGGGGGGCCAGCCCCAGCATTTT